Below, one TCR beta chain is given with its context. Its antigen is still unknown. No quality values exist for individual bases; no much larger clone is one base distant. From the cysteine through the phenylalanine, the CDR3 covers 14 amino acids. The only DNA kept is the CDR3, 42 bases in frame from the first base. CDR1 and CDR2 (SGHNT, YENEEA) derive from the germline V gene. Between the V and J ends, shortened by 4 bases and 5 bases respectively, the junction contains 11 bases. This record comes from a study of OX40 agonist ivuxolimab in advanced cancers. The study in broad terms: Ivuxolimab was a fully human IgG2 agonistic monoclonal antibody targeting the costimulatory receptor OX40 (CD134). The paper covers the monotherapy dose-escalation part of the phase I ivuxolimab trial, which included N of about 50 patients. Patients were allowed to have had prior anti-PD-1, anti-PD-L1 or anti-CTLA-4 therapy, and 40% to 45% of the dose-escalation patients had previously received checkpoint inhibitors. Peripheral TCRbeta sequencing aimed to test whether ivuxolimab altered TCR sequence diversity and caused clonal T-cell expansion. Intravenous ivuxolimab was administered to patients every 2 weeks at six dose levels: 0.01, 0.1, 0.3, 1.5, 3 and 10 mg/kg. Of the 50 to 55 patients in dose escalation, 19 had hepatocellular carcinoma, some 15 had melanoma, 9 had renal cell carcinoma and 9 had head and neck cancer. Partial responses occurred in three dose-escalation patients, of whom one had hepatocellular carcinoma and two had cutaneous melanoma. In the dose-escalation cohort, approximately 83% of patients were male, and the mean age was around 60 years with a range of about 20 to 90.

To sequence the TCRbeta CDR3 region, genomic DNA was isolated from the sorted cells. The immunoSEQ Assay was used to sequence the TCRbeta CDR3 regions. TCRdb took over this immuneACCESS table, retaining in-frame rearrangements with V and J assigned. Such tables are incomplete; in checked studies, under half of the missing clones stem from an unresolved V gene, and the remainder is unexplained. In all, the sample holds 60,000 to 85,000 clones, and around 85% of those were seen once. More than 1.5% of the sample lies in the top ten. The investigation overall reported the following: After ivuxolimab, more expanded clones were found on average in CD8+ T cells than in CD4+ T cells. At doses of 0.1 to 3.0 mg/kg, clonal expansion of both CD4+ and CD8+ blood T cells was observed from baseline to week 6. In partial responders in the 0.1-3.0 mg/kg groups, normalized peripheral clonal expansion was found to be among the lowest, especially among CD8+ T cells. Low levels of normalized T-cell clonal expansion were also seen in some patients who did not respond. The antigen specificity of the peripheral T cells that underwent clonal expansion was not determined.

The trial excluded patients who had a history of autoimmune disease or who were on systemic immunosuppression. Peripheral blood for TCR sequencing was drawn from every dose cohort at baseline, at cycle 4 day 1 and at cycle 7 day 1. Samples were obtained from an open-label, multicenter, first-in-human phase I dose-escalation trial of ivuxolimab. Adults with locally advanced or metastatic melanoma, renal cell carcinoma, hepatocellular carcinoma or head and neck squamous cell carcinoma were enrolled in the trial. Before TCR sequencing, CD4+ T cells and CD8+ T cells from peripheral blood were sorted into separate populations.

Sequencing was performed on CD4+ or CD8+ T cells sorted from blood, taken in a trial of the OX40 agonist ivuxolimab. The source of this sequence is an adult with an advanced solid tumor such as melanoma, head and neck, liver or kidney cancer. Here the chain combines TRBV11-3 and TRBJ2-2; no D gene can be assigned with confidence. Here the CDR3 is given as CASSSSTETGELFF. The bases are TGTGCCAGCAGCTCCTCGACGGAAACCGGGGAGCTGTTTTTT. Outside the CDR3, residues come from the reference TRBV11-3 and TRBJ2-2 proteins, so the full variable domain is: EAGVVQSPRYKIIEKKQPVAFWCNPISGHNTLYWYLQNLGQGPELLIRYENEEAVDDSQLPKDRFSAERLKGVDSTLKIQPAELGDSAVYLCASSSSTETGELFFGEGSRLTVL.